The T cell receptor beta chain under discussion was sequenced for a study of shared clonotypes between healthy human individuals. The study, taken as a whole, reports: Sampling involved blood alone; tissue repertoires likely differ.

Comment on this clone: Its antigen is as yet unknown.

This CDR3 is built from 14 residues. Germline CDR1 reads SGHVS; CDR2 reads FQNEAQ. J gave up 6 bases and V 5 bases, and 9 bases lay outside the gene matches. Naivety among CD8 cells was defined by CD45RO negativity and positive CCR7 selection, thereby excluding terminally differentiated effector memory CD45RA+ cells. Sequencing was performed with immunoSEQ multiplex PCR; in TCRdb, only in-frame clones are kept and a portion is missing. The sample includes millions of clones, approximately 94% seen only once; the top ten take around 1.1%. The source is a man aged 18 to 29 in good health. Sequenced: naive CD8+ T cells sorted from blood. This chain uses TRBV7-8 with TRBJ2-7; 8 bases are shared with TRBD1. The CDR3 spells CASSPDRGFSEQYF. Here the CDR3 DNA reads TGTGCCAGCAGCCCAGACAGGGGTTTCTCCGAGCAGTACTTC.